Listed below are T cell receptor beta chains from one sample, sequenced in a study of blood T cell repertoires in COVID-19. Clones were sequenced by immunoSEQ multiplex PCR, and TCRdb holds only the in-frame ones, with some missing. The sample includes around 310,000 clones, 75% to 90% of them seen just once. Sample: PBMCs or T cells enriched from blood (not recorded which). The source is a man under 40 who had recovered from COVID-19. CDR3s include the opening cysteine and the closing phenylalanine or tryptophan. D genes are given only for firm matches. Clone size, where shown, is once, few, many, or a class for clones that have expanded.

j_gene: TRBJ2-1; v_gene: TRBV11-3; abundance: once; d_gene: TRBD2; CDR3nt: TGTGCCAGCAGCTCCGATACTAGCGGGTCTTACAATGAGCAGTTCTTC; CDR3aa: CASSSDTSGSYNEQFF
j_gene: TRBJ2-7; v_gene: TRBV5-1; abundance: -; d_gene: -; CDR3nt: TGCGCCAGCAGCTTGCAACAGGGTACCTACGAGCAGTACTTC; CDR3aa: CASSLQQGTYEQYF
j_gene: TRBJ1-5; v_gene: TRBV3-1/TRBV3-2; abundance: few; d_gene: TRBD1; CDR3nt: TGTGCCAGCAGCCAGCAGGGACAGGGGGGACAGCCCCAGCATTTT; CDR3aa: CASSQQGQGGQPQHF
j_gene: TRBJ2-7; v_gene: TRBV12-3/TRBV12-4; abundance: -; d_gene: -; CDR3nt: TGTGCCAGCAGTTTACGGGAAGGAGGCGAGCAGTACTTC; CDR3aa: CASSLREGGEQYF
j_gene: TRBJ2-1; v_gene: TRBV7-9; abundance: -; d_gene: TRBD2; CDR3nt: TGTGCCAGCAGCGGACGACGACTAGCGGGGGGCACCTACAATGAGCAGTTCTTC; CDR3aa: CASSGRRLAGGTYNEQFF
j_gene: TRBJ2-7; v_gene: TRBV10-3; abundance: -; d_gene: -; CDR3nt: TGTGCCATCAGTGAGTCGTCGGGGGTCGGCGAGCAGTACTTC; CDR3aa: CAISESSGVGEQYF
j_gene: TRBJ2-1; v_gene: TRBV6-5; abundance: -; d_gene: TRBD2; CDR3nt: TGTGCCAGTTGGGGGGGGAGCTCCTACAATGAGCAGTTCTTC; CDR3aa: CASWGGSSYNEQFF
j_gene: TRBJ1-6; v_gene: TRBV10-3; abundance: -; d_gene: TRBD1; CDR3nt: TGTGCCACGGCGACAGGGGAAGGGAATTCACCCCTCCACTTT; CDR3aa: CATATGEGNSPLHF
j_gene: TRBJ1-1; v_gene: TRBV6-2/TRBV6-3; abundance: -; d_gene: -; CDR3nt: TGTGCCAGCAGTTACCCGTGGCAGGGGAGGAACACTGAAGCTTTCTTT; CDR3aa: CASSYPWQGRNTEAFF
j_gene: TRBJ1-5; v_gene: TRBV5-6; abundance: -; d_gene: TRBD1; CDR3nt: TGTGCCAGCAGCCCGGGGACAGGGGCCCGGATATCCCAGCATTTT; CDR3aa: CASSPGTGARISQHF
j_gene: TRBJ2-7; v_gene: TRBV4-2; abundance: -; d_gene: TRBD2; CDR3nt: TGTGCCAGCAGCCATCTCCGGGGGGGGAGCTCCTACGAGCAGTACTTC; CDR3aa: CASSHLRGGSSYEQYF
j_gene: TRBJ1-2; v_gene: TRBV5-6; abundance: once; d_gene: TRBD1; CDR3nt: TGTGCCAGCAGCTGGGACAGGGAAGCTAACTATGGCTACACCTTC; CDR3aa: CASSWDREANYGYTF
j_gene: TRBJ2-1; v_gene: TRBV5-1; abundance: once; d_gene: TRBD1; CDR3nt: TGCGCCAGCAGACTGGACAGGGGTTATCTCAATGAGCAGTTCTTC; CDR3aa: CASRLDRGYLNEQFF
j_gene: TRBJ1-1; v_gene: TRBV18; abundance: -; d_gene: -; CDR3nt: TGTGCCAGCTCAGTGCTCGGGAGGGACACTGAAGCTTTCTTT; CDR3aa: CASSVLGRDTEAFF
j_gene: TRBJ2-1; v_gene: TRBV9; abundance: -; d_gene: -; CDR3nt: TGTGCCAGCAGCGTAGCGGGAAACAATGAGCAGTTCTTC; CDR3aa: CASSVAGNNEQFF
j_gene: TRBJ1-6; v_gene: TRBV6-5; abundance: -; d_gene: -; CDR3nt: TGTGCCAGCAGTTACCCGGGGGGTTCACCCCTCCACTTT; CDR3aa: CASSYPGGSPLHF
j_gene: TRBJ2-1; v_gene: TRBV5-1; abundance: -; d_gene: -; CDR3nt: TGCGCCAGCAGCCGCTGGGCAGGGGAACAATACAATGAGCAGTTCTTC; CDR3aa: CASSRWAGEQYNEQFF
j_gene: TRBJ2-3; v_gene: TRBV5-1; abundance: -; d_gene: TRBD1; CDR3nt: TGCGCCAGCAGCCCCGGACAGGGTCTGAACACAGATACGCAGTATTTT; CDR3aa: CASSPGQGLNTDTQYF
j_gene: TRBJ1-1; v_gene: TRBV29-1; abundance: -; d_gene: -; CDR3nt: TGCAGAGCAAGCGGGGACACGAACACTGAAGCTTTCTTT; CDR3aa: CRASGDTNTEAFF
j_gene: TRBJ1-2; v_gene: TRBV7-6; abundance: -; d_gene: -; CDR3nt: TGTGCCAGCAGCATGAATAGGGCAGGGATGAACTATGGCTACACCTTC; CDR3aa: CASSMNRAGMNYGYTF
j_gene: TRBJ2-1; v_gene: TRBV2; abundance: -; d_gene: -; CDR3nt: TGTGCCAGCAGTGAAGTTCGTTTGTCCAGGGAGCAGTTCTTC; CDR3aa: CASSEVRLSREQFF
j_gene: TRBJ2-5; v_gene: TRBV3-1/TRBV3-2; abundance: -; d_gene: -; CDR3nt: TGTGCCAGCAGCCAAGCGGGTCGGCCGCCGGCAAGCCAGTACTTC; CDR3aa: CASSQAGRPPASQYF
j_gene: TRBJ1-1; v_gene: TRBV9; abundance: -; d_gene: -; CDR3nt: TGTGCCACCAAAGGAACAGGGAGGGAAACTGAAGCTTTCTTT; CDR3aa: CATKGTGRETEAFF
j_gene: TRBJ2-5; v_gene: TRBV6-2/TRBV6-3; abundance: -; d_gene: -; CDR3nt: TGTGCCAGCAGTTACGCGGGAGAGACCCAGTACTTC; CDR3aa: CASSYAGETQYF
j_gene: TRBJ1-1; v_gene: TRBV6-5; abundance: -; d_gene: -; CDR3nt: TGTGCCAGCAGTTTCTACTACGAGAGCTGGGACACTGAAGCTTTCTTT; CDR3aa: CASSFYYESWDTEAFF
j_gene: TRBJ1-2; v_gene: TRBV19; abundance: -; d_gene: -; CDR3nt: TGTGCCAGTAGTATACCCAGGGTTGGGTATGGCTACACCTTC; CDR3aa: CASSIPRVGYGYTF
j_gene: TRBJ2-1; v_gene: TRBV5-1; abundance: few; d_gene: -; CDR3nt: TGCGCCAGCAGCTTGGCCCCGGAGAGCTCCTACAATGAGCAGTTCTTC; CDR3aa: CASSLAPESSYNEQFF
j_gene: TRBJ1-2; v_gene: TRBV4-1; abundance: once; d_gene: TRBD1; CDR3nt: TGCGCCAGCAGCCAGGCGACAGGGGTTGGTGGCTACACCTTC; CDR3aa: CASSQATGVGGYTF
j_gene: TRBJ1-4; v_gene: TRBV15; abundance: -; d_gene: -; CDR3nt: TGTGCCACCAGCAGAGTTGTGTCAGTCAATGAAAAACTGTTTTTT; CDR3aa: CATSRVVSVNEKLFF
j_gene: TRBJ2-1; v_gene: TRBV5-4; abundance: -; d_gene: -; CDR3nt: TGTGCCAGCAGCGACTCAATGGGGGGTTCCTACAATGAGCAGTTCTTC; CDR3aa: CASSDSMGGSYNEQFF
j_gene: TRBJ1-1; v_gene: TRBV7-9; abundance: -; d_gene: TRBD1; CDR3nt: TGTGCCAGCAGCTTAGCCTGGGACAGGGATGTCACTGAAGCTTTCTTT; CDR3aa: CASSLAWDRDVTEAFF
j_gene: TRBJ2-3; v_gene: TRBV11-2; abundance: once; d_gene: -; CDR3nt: TGTGCCAGCAGCTTAGATCGACGGCGGGGTACAGATACGCAGTATTTT; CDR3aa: CASSLDRRRGTDTQYF
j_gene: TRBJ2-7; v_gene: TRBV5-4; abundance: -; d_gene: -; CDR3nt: TGTGCCAGCAGCTTGTACAGTACCTACGAGCAGTACTTC; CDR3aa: CASSLYSTYEQYF
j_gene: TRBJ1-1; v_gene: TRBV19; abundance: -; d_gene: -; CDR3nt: TGTGCCAGTAGTATAACGGTGAACACTGAAGCTTTCTTT; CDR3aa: CASSITVNTEAFF
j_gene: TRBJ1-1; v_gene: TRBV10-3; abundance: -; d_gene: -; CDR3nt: TGTGCCATCAGTGATCAGATGAACACTGAAGCTTTCTTT; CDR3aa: CAISDQMNTEAFF
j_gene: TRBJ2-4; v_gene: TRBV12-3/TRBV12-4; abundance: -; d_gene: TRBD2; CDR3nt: TGTGCCAGCAGTTTGACTAGCGGGGACATTCAGTACTTC; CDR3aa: CASSLTSGDIQYF
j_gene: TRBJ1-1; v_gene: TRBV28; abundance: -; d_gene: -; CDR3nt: TGTGCCAGCAGTTTGGCGGAGAACACTGAAGCTTTCTTT; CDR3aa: CASSLAENTEAFF
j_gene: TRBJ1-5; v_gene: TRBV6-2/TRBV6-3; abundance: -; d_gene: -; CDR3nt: TGTGCCAGCAGTTACATGCGGGTCAGCAATCAGCCCCAGCATTTT; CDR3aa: CASSYMRVSNQPQHF
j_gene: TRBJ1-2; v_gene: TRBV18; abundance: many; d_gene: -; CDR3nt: TGTGCCAGCTCACCACCCTTTAACTATGGCTACACCTTC; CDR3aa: CASSPPFNYGYTF
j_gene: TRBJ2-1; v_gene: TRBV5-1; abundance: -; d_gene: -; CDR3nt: TGCGCCAGCCGCCCAGGCTTAAGCTCCTACAATGAGCAGTTCTTC; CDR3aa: CASRPGLSSYNEQFF
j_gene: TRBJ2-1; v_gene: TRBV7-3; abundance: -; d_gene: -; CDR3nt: TGTGCCAGCAGCTTAATGGGGGGGCCCTACAATGAGCAGTTCTTC; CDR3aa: CASSLMGGPYNEQFF
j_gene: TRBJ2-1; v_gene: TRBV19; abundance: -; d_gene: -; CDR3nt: TGTGCCAGCCATCAGGGCGGGGTATCCTACAATGAGCAGTTCTTC; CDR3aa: CASHQGGVSYNEQFF
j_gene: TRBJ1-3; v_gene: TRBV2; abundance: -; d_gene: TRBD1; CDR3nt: TGTGCCAGCAGTCTGACAGGGGGCTATGGAAACACCATATATTTT; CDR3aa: CASSLTGGYGNTIYF